This T cell receptor beta chain emerged from a study of cytomegalovirus exposure and HLA in healthy donors. The overall study: Unique TCR beta sequences numbering some 120 million came from about 179 million T cells in an earlier analysis.

The primer mix had 60 Vbeta and 13 Jbeta primers. The protocol was immunoSEQ multiplex PCR, while the TCRdb copy is restricted to in-frame clones and leaves out a portion. The repertoire holds about 150,000 clones, with about four fifths as singletons. Overall study findings and caveats: Within an earlier analysis, most TCR beta V segments proved productive either about 87% or about 30% of the time. Association with HLA alleles at 0.05 false discovery rate was found for 16,951 TCR beta sequences in a later analysis.

A note on this clone: Its antigen is unidentified.

Material: PBMCs. The TCR originated in a male donor in good health and CMV-seronegative.

CDR3 DNA sequence: TGTGCCAGCAGTTCTAGCTCCTACGAGCAGTACTTC. Protein product: CASSSSSYEQYF. This sequence joins TRBV13 and TRBJ2-5, with unresolved D. The J call may be faulty, since TRBJ2-7 better matches the DNA end. Germline V gene lookup returns CDR1 PRHDT and CDR2 FYEKMQ (reference sequence). The CDR3 spans 12 residues.